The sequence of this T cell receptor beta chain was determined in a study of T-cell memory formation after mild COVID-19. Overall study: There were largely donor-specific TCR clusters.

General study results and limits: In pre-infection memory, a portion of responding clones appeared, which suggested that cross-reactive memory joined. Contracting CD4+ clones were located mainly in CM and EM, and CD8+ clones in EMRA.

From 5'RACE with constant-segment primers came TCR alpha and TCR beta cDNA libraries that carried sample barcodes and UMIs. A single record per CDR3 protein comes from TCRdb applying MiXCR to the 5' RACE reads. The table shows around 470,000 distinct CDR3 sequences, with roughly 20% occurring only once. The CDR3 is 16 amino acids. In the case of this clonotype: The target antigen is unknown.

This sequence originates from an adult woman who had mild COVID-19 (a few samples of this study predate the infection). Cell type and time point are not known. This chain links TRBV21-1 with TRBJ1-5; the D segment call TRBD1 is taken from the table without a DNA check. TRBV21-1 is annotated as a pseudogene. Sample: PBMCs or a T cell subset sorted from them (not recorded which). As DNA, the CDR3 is TGTGCCAGCAGCAACGCAGGACAGCCTTACAATCAGCCCCAGCATTTT. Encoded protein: CASSNAGQPYNQPQHF.